The sequence of this TCR beta chain was determined in a study of cytomegalovirus exposure and HLA in healthy donors. This clone was picked up a small number of times. The CDR3 length is 13 residues. Trimming stripped 6 bases from V and 1 base from J, with 7 bases between. Germline V gives CDR1 MDHEN, CDR2 SYDVKM. Amplification used 60 Vbeta primers and 13 Jbeta primers. Some clones are missing from TCRdb's copy, which holds only in-frame ones; the method was immunoSEQ multiplex PCR. Of just under 70,000 clones in the sample, about 81% were seen once. This clonotype was sampled from a human donor in good health. The material sequenced was PBMCs. The genes are TRBV28 and TRBJ1-5; D is uncertain. CDR3 in amino acids: CASSQQSNQPQHF. The CDR3 bases are TGTGCCAGCAGCCAACAGAGCAATCAGCCCCAGCATTTT.